These 6 T cell receptor beta chains share one sample of origin, sequenced in a study of T cell changes during pregnancy in multiple sclerosis. TCRdb's copy holds only in-frame clones and misses some; the assay was immunoSEQ multiplex PCR. The table records about 62,000 clones, around 93% of them present only once. Sequences were derived from CD8+ T cells from peripheral blood mononuclear cells, sampled in the second trimester of pregnancy. The receptors originated from a female donor with multiple sclerosis, enrolled in a pregnancy study.

This clone turned up a few times. The V gene is TRBV19, the J gene TRBJ1-1; 7 bases agree with TRBD1. Germline V gene sequence: CDR1 LNHDA, CDR2 SQIVND (reference sequence). The CDR3 has 16 amino acids. V gave up 3 bases and J gave up 1 base; unmatched junction bases: 8. The DNA of the CDR3 is TGTGCCAGTAGTATCGACCCCAGGGGGGCGAACACTGAAGCTTTCTTT. The encoded protein is CASSIDPRGANTEAFF.

This sequence joins TRBV5-1 and TRBJ2-2; the D is unclear. V was pared by 3 bases and J by 5 bases, with 11 bases between. The CDR3 length is 14 residues. CDR1 is SGHRS and CDR2 is YFSETQ in the germline V gene. CDR3 in amino acids: CASSSEVGTGELFF. The CDR3 DNA follows: TGCGCCAGCAGCTCCGAGGTCGGAACCGGGGAGCTGTTTTTT.

The chain joins TRBV6-5 to TRBJ2-1; 12 bases agree with TRBD2. CDR1 is MNHEY and CDR2 is SVGAGI in the germline V gene. V was pared by 4 bases and J by 9 bases, with 7 bases of the junction left unmatched. This CDR3 has 15 residues. CDR3 residues: CASSSSGLAGIEQFF. The CDR3 DNA sequence: TGTGCCAGCAGTTCTTCTGGACTAGCGGGAATTGAGCAGTTCTTC.

The rearrangement uses TRBV5-4 and TRBJ2-1; the D is unclear. With 2 bases removed from V and 5 bases from J, the gap between germline ends came to 5 bases. In germline, CDR1 is SGHNT, CDR2 YYREEE (reference sequence). CDR3 size: 12 residues. The CDR3 DNA follows: TGTGCCAGCAGCTTAACTAACAATGAGCAGTTCTTC. Amino acids: CASSLTNNEQFF.

The chain links TRBV7-9 to TRBJ2-6; TRBD2 might be the D (5 bases). Germline-derived CDR1 and CDR2 are SEHNR and FQNEAQ (reference sequence). The CDR3 is 13 residues long. The germline V and J ends were trimmed by 5 bases and 4 bases, with 6 bases remaining between them. This chain's CDR3 is CASSPGGANVLTF. CDR3 bases: TGTGCCAGCAGCCCGGGGGGGGCCAACGTCCTGACTTTC.

Remarks on this clone: Sequence at one end of the junction differs from germline and may be a read error. The gene calls are TRBV13 and TRBJ2-7; 8 bases are a match to TRBD2. The CDR3 loop spans 14 amino acids. The germline CDR1 and CDR2 sequences are PRHDT and FYEKMQ (reference sequence). CDR3 nucleotide sequence: TGTGCCAGCAGCCTCCTCCTAGCGGGTTACGAGCAATACTTC. Protein: CASSLLLAGYEQYF.